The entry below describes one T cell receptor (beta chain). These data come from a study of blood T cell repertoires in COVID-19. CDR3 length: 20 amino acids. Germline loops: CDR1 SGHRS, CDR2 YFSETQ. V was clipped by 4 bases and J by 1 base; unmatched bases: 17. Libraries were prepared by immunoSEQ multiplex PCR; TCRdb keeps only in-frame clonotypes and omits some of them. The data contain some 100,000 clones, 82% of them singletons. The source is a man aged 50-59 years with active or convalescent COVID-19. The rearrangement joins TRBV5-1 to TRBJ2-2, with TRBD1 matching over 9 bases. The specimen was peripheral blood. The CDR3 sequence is CASSVVPGTGPILNTGELFF. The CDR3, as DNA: TGCGCCAGCAGCGTCGTGCCCGGGACAGGGCCCATACTGAACACCGGGGAGCTGTTTTTT.